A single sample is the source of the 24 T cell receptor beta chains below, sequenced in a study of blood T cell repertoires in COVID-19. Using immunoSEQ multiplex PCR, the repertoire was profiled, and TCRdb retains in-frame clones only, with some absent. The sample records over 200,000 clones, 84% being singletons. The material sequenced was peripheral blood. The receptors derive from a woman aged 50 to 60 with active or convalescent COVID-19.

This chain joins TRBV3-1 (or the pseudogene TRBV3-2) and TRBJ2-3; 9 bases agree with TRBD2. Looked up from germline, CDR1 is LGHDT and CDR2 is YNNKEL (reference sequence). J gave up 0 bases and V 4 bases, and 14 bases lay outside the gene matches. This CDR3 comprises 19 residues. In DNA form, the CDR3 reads TGTGCCAGCAGCCTTCACTCTCTAGCGGGGAGTTCTAGCACAGATACGCAGTATTTT. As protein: CASSLHSLAGSSSTDTQYF.

CDR3 nucleotides: TGTGCCACCAGGGGAGGCAACAATCAGCCCCAGCATTTT. This gives the protein CATRGGNNQPQHF. The rearrangement joins TRBV24-1 to TRBJ1-5; no firm D call. Trimming left V 7 bases short and J 3 bases short, with 9 bases between. The CDR3 length is 13 residues. The V gene's germline CDR1 is KGHDR and CDR2 SFDVKD.

The CDR3 DNA is TGTGCCAGTAGCCCGACAGGGCTCGGCAATGAGCAGTTCTTC. Amino acid sequence: CASSPTGLGNEQFF. V and J are TRBV19 and TRBJ2-1, with 7 bases identical to TRBD1. With V trimmed by 6 bases and J by 6 bases, 8 bases remained unmatched. Germline CDR1 LNHDA, CDR2 SQIVND (reference sequence). The CDR3 has 14 amino acids.

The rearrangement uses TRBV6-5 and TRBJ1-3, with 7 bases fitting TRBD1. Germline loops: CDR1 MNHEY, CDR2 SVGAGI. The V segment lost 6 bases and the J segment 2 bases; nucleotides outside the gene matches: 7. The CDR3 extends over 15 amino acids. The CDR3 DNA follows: TGTGCCAGCAGAGCTGACAGGGAACCTGGAAACACCATATATTTT. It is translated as CASRADREPGNTIYF.

This CDR3 reads CAISGQGSTEAFF. CDR3 in DNA: TGTGCCATCAGTGGCCAGGGAAGCACTGAAGCTTTCTTT. The chain combines TRBV10-3 with TRBJ1-1; D perhaps matches TRBD1 (5 bases). From germline, CDR1 is ENHRY and CDR2 SYGVKD. V was shortened by 4 bases and J by 4 bases, with 10 bases between the two germline ends. The CDR3 covers 13 residues.

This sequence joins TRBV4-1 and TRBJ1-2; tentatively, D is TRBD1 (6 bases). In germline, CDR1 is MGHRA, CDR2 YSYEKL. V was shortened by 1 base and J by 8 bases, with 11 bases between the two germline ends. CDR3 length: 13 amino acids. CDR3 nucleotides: TGCGCCAGCAGCCAAGTTGGGGGCGCGGGCTACACCTTC. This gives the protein CASSQVGGAGYTF.

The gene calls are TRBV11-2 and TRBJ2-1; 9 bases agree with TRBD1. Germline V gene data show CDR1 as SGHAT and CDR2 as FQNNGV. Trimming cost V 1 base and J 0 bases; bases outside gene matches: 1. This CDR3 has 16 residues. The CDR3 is CASSLGTGASYNEQFF. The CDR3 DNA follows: TGTGCCAGCAGCTTAGGGACAGGGGCCTCCTACAATGAGCAGTTCTTC.

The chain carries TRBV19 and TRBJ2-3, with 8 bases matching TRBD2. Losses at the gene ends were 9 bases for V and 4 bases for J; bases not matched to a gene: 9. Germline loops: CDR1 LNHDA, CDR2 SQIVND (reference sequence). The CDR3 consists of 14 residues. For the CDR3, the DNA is TGTGCCAGCTGCCCGGGACTAGATTCAGATACGCAGTATTTT. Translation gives CASCPGLDSDTQYF.

CDR3 region: CASSSVDSSTDTQYF. The CDR3 bases are TGCGCCAGCAGCTCCGTTGACAGCAGCACAGATACGCAGTATTTT. The chain combines TRBV23-1 with TRBJ2-3, with a weak D call TRBD1 (5 bases). TRBV23-1 is given ORF status, its function remaining uncertain. V dropped 6 bases and J dropped 0 bases, with 13 bases sitting between them. The CDR3 is 15 residues long.

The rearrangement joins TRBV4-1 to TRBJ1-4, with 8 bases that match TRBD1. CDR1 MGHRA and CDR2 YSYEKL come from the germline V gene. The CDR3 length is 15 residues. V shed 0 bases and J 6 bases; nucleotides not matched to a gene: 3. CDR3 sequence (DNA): TGCGCCAGCAGCCAAGATCAGACAGGGGATGAAAAACTGTTTTTT. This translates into CASSQDQTGDEKLFF.

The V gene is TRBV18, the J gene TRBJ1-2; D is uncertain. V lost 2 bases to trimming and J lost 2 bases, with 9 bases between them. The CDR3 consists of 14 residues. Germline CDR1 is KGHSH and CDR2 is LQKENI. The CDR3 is CASSPELSNYGYTF. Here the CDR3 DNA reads TGTGCCAGCTCACCAGAACTTTCCAACTATGGCTACACCTTC.

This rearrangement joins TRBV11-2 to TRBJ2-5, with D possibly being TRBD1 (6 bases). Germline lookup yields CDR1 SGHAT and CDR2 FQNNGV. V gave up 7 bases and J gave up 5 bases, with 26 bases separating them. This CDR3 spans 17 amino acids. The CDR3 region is CASTEDTGRRNWETQYF. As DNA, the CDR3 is TGTGCCAGCACCGAGGATACAGGGCGCCGCAATTGGGAGACCCAGTACTTC.

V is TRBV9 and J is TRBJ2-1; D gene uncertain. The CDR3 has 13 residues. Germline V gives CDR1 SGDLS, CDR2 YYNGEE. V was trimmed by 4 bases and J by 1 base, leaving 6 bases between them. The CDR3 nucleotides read TGTGCCAGCAGCCCGCAGTCCTACAATGAGCAGTTCTTC. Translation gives CASSPQSYNEQFF.

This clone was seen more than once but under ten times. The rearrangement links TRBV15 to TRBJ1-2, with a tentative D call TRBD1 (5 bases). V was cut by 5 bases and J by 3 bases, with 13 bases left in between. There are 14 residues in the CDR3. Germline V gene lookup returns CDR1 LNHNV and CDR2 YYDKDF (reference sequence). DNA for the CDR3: TGTGCCACCAGCGGACAAGAACCTTACTATGGCTACACCTTC. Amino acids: CATSGQEPYYGYTF.

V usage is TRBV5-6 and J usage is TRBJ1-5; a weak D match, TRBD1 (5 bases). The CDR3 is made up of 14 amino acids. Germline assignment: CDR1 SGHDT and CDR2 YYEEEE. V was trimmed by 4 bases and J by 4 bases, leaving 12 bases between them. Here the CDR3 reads CASSLLGPNQPQHF. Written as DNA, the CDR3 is TGTGCCAGCAGCCTTTTGGGGCCTAATCAGCCCCAGCATTTT.

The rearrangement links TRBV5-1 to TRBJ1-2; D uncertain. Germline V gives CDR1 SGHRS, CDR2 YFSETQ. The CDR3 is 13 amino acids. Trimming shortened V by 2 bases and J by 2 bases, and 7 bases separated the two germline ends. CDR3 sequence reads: CASSFTENYGYTF. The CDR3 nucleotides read TGCGCCAGCAGCTTTACAGAAAACTATGGCTACACCTTC.

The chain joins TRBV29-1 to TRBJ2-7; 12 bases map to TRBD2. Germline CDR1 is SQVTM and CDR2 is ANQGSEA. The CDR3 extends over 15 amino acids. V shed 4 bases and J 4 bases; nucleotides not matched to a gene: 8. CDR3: CSVGGRTSGIYEQYF. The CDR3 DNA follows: TGCAGCGTTGGGGGCCGGACTAGCGGGATTTACGAGCAGTACTTC.

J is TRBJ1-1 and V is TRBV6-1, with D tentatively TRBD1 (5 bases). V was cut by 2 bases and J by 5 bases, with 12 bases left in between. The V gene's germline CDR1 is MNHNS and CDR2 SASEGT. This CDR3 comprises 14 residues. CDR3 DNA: TGTGCCAGCAGTGAAATGGGGCTGGTTACTGAAGCTTTCTTT. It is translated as CASSEMGLVTEAFF.

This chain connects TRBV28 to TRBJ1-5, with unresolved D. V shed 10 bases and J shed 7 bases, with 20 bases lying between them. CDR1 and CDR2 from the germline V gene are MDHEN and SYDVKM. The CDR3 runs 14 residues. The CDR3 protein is CATPPGWLGQPQHF. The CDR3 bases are TGTGCCACCCCCCCGGGGTGGTTGGGGCAGCCCCAGCATTTT.

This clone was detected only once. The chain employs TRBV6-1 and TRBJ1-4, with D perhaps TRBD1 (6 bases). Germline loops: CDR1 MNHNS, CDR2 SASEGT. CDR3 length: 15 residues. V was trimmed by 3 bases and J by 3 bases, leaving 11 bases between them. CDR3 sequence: CASSDGGVANEKLFF. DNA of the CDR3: TGTGCCAGCAGTGATGGGGGCGTAGCTAATGAAAAACTGTTTTTT.

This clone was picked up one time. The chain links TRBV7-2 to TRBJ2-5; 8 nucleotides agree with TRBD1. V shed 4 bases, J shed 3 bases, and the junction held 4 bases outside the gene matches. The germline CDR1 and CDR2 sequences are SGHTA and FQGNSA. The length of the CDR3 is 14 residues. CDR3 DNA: TGTGCCAGCAGCTCTGGGACAGGCGAAGAGACCCAGTACTTC. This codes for CASSSGTGEETQYF.

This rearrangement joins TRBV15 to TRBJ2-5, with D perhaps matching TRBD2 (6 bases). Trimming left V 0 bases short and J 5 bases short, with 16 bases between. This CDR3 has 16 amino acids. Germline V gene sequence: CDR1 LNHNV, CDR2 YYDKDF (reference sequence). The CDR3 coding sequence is TGTGCCACCAGCAGAGATGGAGGGGAAGGGAAGGAGACCCAGTACTTC. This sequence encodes CATSRDGGEGKETQYF.

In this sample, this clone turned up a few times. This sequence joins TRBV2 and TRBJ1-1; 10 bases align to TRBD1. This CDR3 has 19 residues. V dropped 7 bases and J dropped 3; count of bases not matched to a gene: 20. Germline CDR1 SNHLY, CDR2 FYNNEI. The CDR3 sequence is CASTLKKRTGGTQDTEAFF. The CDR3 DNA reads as TGTGCCAGCACCCTAAAAAAACGGACAGGGGGGACCCAGGACACTGAAGCTTTCTTT.

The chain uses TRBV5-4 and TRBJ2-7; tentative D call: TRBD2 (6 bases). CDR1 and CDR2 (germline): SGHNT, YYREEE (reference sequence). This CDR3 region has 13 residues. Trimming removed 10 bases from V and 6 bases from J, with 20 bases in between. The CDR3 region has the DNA TGTGCCTTCCTCGTGGGGGGAGGAAGCGAGCAGTACTTC. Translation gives CAFLVGGGSEQYF.